This TCR beta chain was obtained from a study of metastatic and nonmetastatic thyroid tumors. Background on the study: Across peripheral blood and tumor or nodule tissue samples taken from malignant and benign thyroid patients, the repertoires were compared with one another.

Study-wide findings and caveats: For both blood and tumor, malignant thyroid tumors reportedly showed significantly higher TCR beta diversity than benign nodules did.

Study processing details: Between-group CDR3 differences, defined by clinicopathological status, yielded a distant-metastasis classifier for papillary thyroid cancer. MiXCR reprocessed the PCR reads for TCRdb. The V and J calls and clone size come from TCRdb's table, not from the authors' own analysis. This table holds over 25,000 clones, 4% found once. In this sample, this clone is medium-sized. No antigen is known for it. This CDR3 is built from 13 residues. Germline CDR1 reads LNHDA; CDR2 reads SQIVND (reference sequence). Trimming removed 2 bases at V and 8 bases at J, with 12 bases between. Among the patients, none had received any treatment before thyroid surgery.

Sequencing was done on a sample of blood. V gene TRBV19 combines with J gene TRBJ1-2; perhaps TRBD1 as D (6 bases). This TCR came from a female donor with papillary thyroid cancer or a benign thyroid nodule (not recorded which). Some clones in this sample may be carry-over from other donors' samples. CDR3 sequence reads: CASSINRVGGYTF. The CDR3 DNA reads TGTGCCAGTAGTATAAACAGGGTGGGAGGCTACACCTTC. Complete variable domain (other parts from reference TRBV19 and TRBJ1-2): DGGITQSPKYLFRKEGQNVTLSCEQNLNHDAMYWYRQDPGQGLRLIYYSQIVNDFQKGDIAEGYSVSREKKESFPLTVTSAQKNPTAFYLCASSINRVGGYTFGSGTRLTVV.